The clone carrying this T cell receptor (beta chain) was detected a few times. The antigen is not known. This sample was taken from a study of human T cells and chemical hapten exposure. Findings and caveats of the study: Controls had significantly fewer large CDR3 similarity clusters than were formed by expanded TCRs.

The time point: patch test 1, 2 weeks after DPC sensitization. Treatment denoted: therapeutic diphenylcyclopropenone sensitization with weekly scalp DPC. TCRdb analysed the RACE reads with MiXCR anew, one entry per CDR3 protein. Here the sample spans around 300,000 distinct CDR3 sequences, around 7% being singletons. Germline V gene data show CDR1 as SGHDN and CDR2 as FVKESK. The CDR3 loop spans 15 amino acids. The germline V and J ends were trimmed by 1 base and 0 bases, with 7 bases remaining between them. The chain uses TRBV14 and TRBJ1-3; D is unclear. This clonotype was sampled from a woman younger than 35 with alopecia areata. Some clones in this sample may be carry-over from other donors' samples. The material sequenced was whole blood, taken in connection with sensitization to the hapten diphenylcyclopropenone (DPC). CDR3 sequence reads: CASSQGFFSGNTIYF. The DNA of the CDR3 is TGTGCCAGCAGCCAAGGGTTCTTCTCTGGAAACACCATATATTTT.